The clone carrying this T cell receptor beta chain has more than one count but fewer than ten. Its antigen remains unknown. Orbital computed tomography, thyroid ultrasound, serum thyroxine and TRAb, and clinical symptoms together informed the diagnoses. The source material, RNA transcripts, was used to amplify TCR beta CDR3 regions. The HTBI primer set served for first-round RT-PCR of the TCR CDR3. One entry per CDR3 protein, called by TCRdb with MiXCR from the multiplex PCR reads. Of roughly 93,000 distinct CDR3 sequences in the sample, 35% to 45% were seen once. This sample was taken from a study of T cells in Graves' hyperthyroidism and ophthalmopathy. Notes on the study in general: Model-based prediction identified ophthalmopathy a median 6.5 months prior to its onset. Also found in blood were most expanded thyroid clonotypes above 0.001.

The sample was peripheral blood or thyroid tissue (not recorded which). The source is a woman younger than 45 with Graves' hyperthyroidism.

CDR3 sequence: CASNERPASTDTQYF. DNA for the CDR3: TGTGCCAGCAACGAGAGGCCTGCTAGCACAGATACGCAGTATTTT. The chain employs TRBV6-1 and TRBJ2-3; D is unresolved. Trimming took off 7 bases at V and 0 bases at J, with 14 bases between the two ends. This CDR3 is built from 15 residues. Germline CDR1 reads MNHNS; CDR2 reads SASEGT.